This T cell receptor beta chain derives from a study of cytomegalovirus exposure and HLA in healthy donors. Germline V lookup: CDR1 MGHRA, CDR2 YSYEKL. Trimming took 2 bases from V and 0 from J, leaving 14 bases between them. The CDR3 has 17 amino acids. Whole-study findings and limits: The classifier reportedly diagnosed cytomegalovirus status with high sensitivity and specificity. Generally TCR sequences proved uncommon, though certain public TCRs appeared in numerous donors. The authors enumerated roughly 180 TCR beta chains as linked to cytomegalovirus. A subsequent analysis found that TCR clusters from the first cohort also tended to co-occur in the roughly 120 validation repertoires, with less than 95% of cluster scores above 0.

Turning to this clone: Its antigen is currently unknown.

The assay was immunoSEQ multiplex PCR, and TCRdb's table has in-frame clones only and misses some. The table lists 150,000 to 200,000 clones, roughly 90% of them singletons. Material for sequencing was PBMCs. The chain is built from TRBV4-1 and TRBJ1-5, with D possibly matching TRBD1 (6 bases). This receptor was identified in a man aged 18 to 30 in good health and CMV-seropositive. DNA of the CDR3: TGCGCCAGCAGCCAATCCAGACAGGTTAATAGCAATCAGCCCCAGCATTTT. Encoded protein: CASSQSRQVNSNQPQHF.